This paragraph covers one T cell receptor beta chain sequence. V shed 4 bases and J 1 base; nucleotides not matched to a gene: 7. Germline V gene sequence: CDR1 MRHNA, CDR2 SNTAGT. CDR3 length: 16 amino acids. Assay: immunoSEQ multiplex PCR; the TCRdb copy retains only in-frame clones and omits some. The profile shows around 530,000 clones, roughly four fifths of them singletons. This sample was included in a study of shared clonotypes between healthy human individuals. The clonotype was recovered from a woman between 35 and 50 years old in good health. Some clones in this sample may be carry-over from other donors' samples. The specimen sequenced was PBMCs. The rearrangement joins TRBV6-4 to TRBJ2-7, with 10 nucleotides matching TRBD2. CDR3 loop: CASSATGTSVSYEQYF. In DNA, the CDR3 is TGTGCCAGCAGTGCAACCGGGACTAGCGTTTCCTACGAGCAGTACTTC.